Listed below are T cell receptor beta chains from one sample, sequenced in a study of blood T cell repertoires in COVID-19. The protocol was immunoSEQ multiplex PCR, while the TCRdb copy is restricted to in-frame clones and leaves out a portion. This sample carries approximately 280,000 clones, approximately 90% of them seen once, and the ten largest clones take approximately 4.3%. The source material was peripheral blood. Receptors originate from a middle-aged man with acute or convalescent COVID-19. Each CDR3 is given with its conserved first and last residue. A D gene is named only where the DNA matches it firmly. Size values are once, few and many counts, or a class for expanded clones, and some rows have none.

>TRBV27|TRBD1|TRBJ2-1|NA
TGTGCCAGCAGTTTACGGGACAGCTCCTACAATGAGCAGTTCTTC
CASSLRDSSYNEQFF
>TRBV6-2/TRBV6-3|TRBD1|TRBJ2-7|NA
TGTGCCAGCAGTCCCGGGACAGGGAAGAACGAGCAGTACTTC
CASSPGTGKNEQYF
>TRBV18|TRBD1|TRBJ2-7|NA
TGTGCCAGCTCACCCCGTGACAGGGCAACTCCCTACGAGCAGTACTTC
CASSPRDRATPYEQYF
>TRBV4-2|NA|TRBJ2-1|NA
TGTGCCAGCAGCCAAGTTTCTGCAGGGGACGAGCAGTTCTTC
CASSQVSAGDEQFF
>TRBV5-8|TRBD1|TRBJ2-7|NA
TGTGCCAGCAGCTTGGGCGGGACAGGGGGCAAGTACGAGCAGTACTTC
CASSLGGTGGKYEQYF
>TRBV5-4|TRBD1|TRBJ2-1|NA
TGTGCCAGCAGCGTAATGGGACAGGGGGCCGGGAATGAGCAGTTCTTC
CASSVMGQGAGNEQFF
>TRBV2|NA|TRBJ2-2|NA
TGTGCCAGCAGTGGTGGGCGCGACACCGGGGAGCTGTTTTTT
CASSGGRDTGELFF
>TRBV12-3/TRBV12-4|NA|TRBJ1-2|NA
TGTGCCAGCAGCCCCGACAGATTCTATGGCTACACCTTC
CASSPDRFYGYTF
>TRBV2|TRBD1|TRBJ2-5|NA
TGTGCCAGCAGTGCGGACAGGGGAGGAGAGACCCAGTACTTC
CASSADRGGETQYF
>TRBV10-3|TRBD2|TRBJ2-7|once
TGTGCCATCAGTGAGCGCGGGGGGTACTCCTACGAGCAGTACTTC
CAISERGGYSYEQYF
>TRBV5-6|TRBD1|TRBJ1-2|NA
TGTGCCAGCAGCCCCGGGACAGGGGGCCTTGGTGGCTACACCTTC
CASSPGTGGLGGYTF
>TRBV7-9|NA|TRBJ1-6|NA
TGTGCCAGCAGCTCTAGAACAGGCGGTTCACCCCTCCACTTT
CASSSRTGGSPLHF
>TRBV19|TRBD1|TRBJ2-1|NA
TGTGCCAGTAGCGCGGATCCGGACAGGGAGCAGTTCTTC
CASSADPDREQFF
>TRBV9|TRBD2|TRBJ2-7|NA
TGTGCCAGCAGCGTAGGTAGCGGGGGCCTCTACGAGCAGTACTTC
CASSVGSGGLYEQYF
>TRBV5-1|TRBD2|TRBJ2-1|NA
TGCGCCAGCAGGGAGCTAGCGGGGGGAGGTGAGCAGTTCTTC
CASRELAGGGEQFF
>TRBV6-2/TRBV6-3|TRBD1|TRBJ2-7|NA
TGTGCCAGCAGCCTTTCGGGACAGGGGGCCTACGAGCAGTACTTC
CASSLSGQGAYEQYF
>TRBV3-1/TRBV3-2|NA|TRBJ1-1|NA
TGTGCCAGCAGCCCCGGCAGGGGAAGGACTGAAGCTTTCTTT
CASSPGRGRTEAFF
>TRBV11-3|TRBD2|TRBJ2-5|NA
TGTGCCAGCAGCTTAGAACTGCTAGCGGGGGGACTAGAGACCCAGTACTTC
CASSLELLAGGLETQYF
>TRBV11-2|NA|TRBJ1-5|NA
TGTGCCAGCAGCTTAAGTGGGGCGGCCAATCAGCCCCAGCATTTT
CASSLSGAANQPQHF
>TRBV12-5|TRBD1|TRBJ2-7|NA
TGTGCTAGTGGTTTACGACAGGGGAGACGGGAGCAGTACTTC
CASGLRQGRREQYF
>TRBV28|TRBD1|TRBJ1-5|NA
TGTGCCAGCAGTCCTGACAGGGGACAGCCCCAGCATTTT
CASSPDRGQPQHF
>TRBV5-1|NA|TRBJ2-1|NA
TGCGCCAGCAGAAATGGGGCAGTCACCCACAATGAGCAGTTCTTC
CASRNGAVTHNEQFF
>TRBV27|TRBD1|TRBJ1-6|NA
TGTGCCAGCAGTCTGCCCCGGACAGGGGATAATTCACCCCTCCACTTT
CASSLPRTGDNSPLHF
>TRBV19|NA|TRBJ2-1|NA
TGTGCCACCTCCTATAGGGGAACGAACAATGAGCAGTTCTTC
CATSYRGTNNEQFF
>TRBV3-1/TRBV3-2|NA|TRBJ1-1|NA
TGTGCCAGCAGCCAAAAATTGACTTGGAACACTGAAGCTTTCTTT
CASSQKLTWNTEAFF
>TRBV18|NA|TRBJ2-7|NA
TGTGCCAGCTCACCTCAGGACAGCTACGAGCAGTACTTC
CASSPQDSYEQYF
>TRBV6-5|NA|TRBJ1-5|NA
TGTGCCGGGGCCTACCAGGGTGACCAGCCCCAGCATTTT
CAGAYQGDQPQHF
>TRBV10-1|NA|TRBJ2-1|NA
TGCGCCAGCAGTGCCGGGACTCCCTCCCTTTACAATGAGCAGTTCTTC
CASSAGTPSLYNEQFF
>TRBV6-5|NA|TRBJ2-2|NA
TGTGCCAGCAGTTACTCGTTAACAGGTGGTACCGGGGAGCTGTTTTTT
CASSYSLTGGTGELFF
>TRBV5-1|NA|TRBJ1-1|NA
TGCGCCAGCAGCTTACTACCAGAGGATGAAGCTTTCTTT
CASSLLPEDEAFF
>TRBV2|NA|TRBJ2-2|NA
TGTGCCAGCATCCCCGGGAGCGTGTACACCGGGGAGCTGTTTTTT
CASIPGSVYTGELFF
>TRBV3-1/TRBV3-2|NA|TRBJ2-2|NA
TGTGCCAGCAGCCAGGCCAGCACCGGGGAGCTGTTTTTT
CASSQASTGELFF
>TRBV6-1|TRBD2|TRBJ2-1|NA
TGTGCCAGCAGTGAAGCCCGAGTGAGTAGCGGGGGGGCGGGTCTCGACGCCTACAATGAGCAGTTCTTC
CASSEARVSSGGAGLDAYNEQFF
>TRBV5-5|NA|TRBJ2-5|NA
TGTGCCAGCACCGATCCTTCGGGCGGGGAGACCCAGTACTTC
CASTDPSGGETQYF
>TRBV6-5|NA|TRBJ1-5|NA
TGTGCCAGCGGAGAGGGGGTGTGGCAGCCCCAGCATTTT
CASGEGVWQPQHF
>TRBV5-1|TRBD1|TRBJ2-7|NA
TGCGCCAGCAGCTTGGCGGGACAGGTAATCTACGAGCAGTACTTC
CASSLAGQVIYEQYF
>TRBV5-1|TRBD1|TRBJ2-3|once
TGCGCCAGCAGCCTTGACAGGGGGGGAGATACGCAGTATTTT
CASSLDRGGDTQYF
>TRBV2|TRBD1|TRBJ1-2|NA
TGTGCCAGCAGTACTCGGACAGGGATCTTGGGTGGCTACACCTTC
CASSTRTGILGGYTF
>TRBV5-6|NA|TRBJ1-3|NA
TGTGCCAGCAGCTCGGACGGGGTCTCTGGAAACACCATATATTTT
CASSSDGVSGNTIYF
>TRBV11-2|NA|TRBJ1-1|NA
TGTGCCAGCAGCTTACAAGCCCCCCGGGCTTTCTTT
CASSLQAPRAFF
>TRBV7-9|NA|TRBJ1-6|once
TGTGCCAGCAGCTTGGGGCAGGGAGGAAGTTCACCCCTCCACTTT
CASSLGQGGSSPLHF
>TRBV5-5|TRBD1|TRBJ2-7|NA
TGTGCCAGCAGCGTGGGACAGGTCGCCTCCTACGAGCAGTACTTC
CASSVGQVASYEQYF
>TRBV2|TRBD2|TRBJ2-3|NA
TGTGCCAGCTCGACGGGAGGAGAAGATACGCAGTATTTT
CASSTGGEDTQYF
>TRBV6-5|TRBD2|TRBJ2-1|NA
TGTGCCAGCAGGCCGGGACTAGCCTACAATGAGCAGTTCTTC
CASRPGLAYNEQFF
>TRBV4-2|TRBD1|TRBJ1-2|few
TGTGCCAGCAGCCCTTCTACCGGGACAGGGGCCTTAAACTATGGCTACACCTTC
CASSPSTGTGALNYGYTF
>TRBV5-1|NA|TRBJ2-1|NA
TGCGCCAGCAGAGCAGGGGTAGCGCCCAATGAGCAGTTCTTC
CASRAGVAPNEQFF
>TRBV18|NA|TRBJ1-1|NA
TGTGCCAGCTCACCAGGGAGCGGCACTGAAGCTTTCTTT
CASSPGSGTEAFF
>TRBV3-1/TRBV3-2|NA|TRBJ1-3|NA
TGTGCCAGCAGCCAAGTGACAGCTGGAAACACCATATATTTT
CASSQVTAGNTIYF
>TRBV30|TRBD1|TRBJ1-2|NA
TGTGCCTGGACCAAGAAGGCAGGGGGCACCTATGGCTACACCTTC
CAWTKKAGGTYGYTF
>TRBV7-9|NA|TRBJ2-1|NA
TGTGCCAGCAGCTCCCCCGGGAGTTACAATGAGCAGTTCTTC
CASSSPGSYNEQFF
>TRBV10-2|NA|TRBJ2-3|NA
TGCGCCAGCAGTGAGCTAATGACAGGGACTAGCACAGATACGCAGTATTTT
CASSELMTGTSTDTQYF
>TRBV13|NA|TRBJ1-4|once
TGTGCCAGCAGCTTAGGCAGGGAAAAACTGTTTTTT
CASSLGREKLFF
>TRBV24-1|NA|TRBJ2-4|NA
TGTGCCACCAGTGAACCGGGGTCCAAAAACATTCAGTACTTC
CATSEPGSKNIQYF